Each of the 21 T cell receptor beta chains below was sequenced from the same sample in a study of T cells in Graves' hyperthyroidism and ophthalmopathy. The source material, RNA transcripts, was used to amplify TCR beta CDR3 regions. HTBI primers were employed in a first-round RT-PCR of the TCR CDR3. TCRdb re-called the multiplex PCR reads through MiXCR, storing one row per CDR3 protein. The table shows roughly 750,000 distinct CDR3 sequences, with roughly 15% occurring only once. The sequenced sample consisted of blood. The receptors come from a man younger than 35 with Graves' hyperthyroidism.

This clonotype appeared a few times. Here the CDR3 DNA reads TGTGCCAGCAGCTTCCTTTTCGATGGCGGTAATCAGCCCCAGCATTTT. Translating it yields CASSFLFDGGNQPQHF. The V and J genes are TRBV28 and TRBJ1-5; no clear D gene. This CDR3 is built from 16 residues. The germline V gene has CDR1 MDHEN and CDR2 SYDVKM. Between the trimmed V and J ends, which lost 6 bases and 4 bases, there was a span of 19 bases.

This clonotype showed up many times. The chain is built from TRBV28 and TRBJ2-1, with TRBD2 matching 11 bases. CDR1 is MDHEN and CDR2 is SYDVKM in the germline V gene. V shed 1 base, J shed 6 bases, and the junction held 5 bases outside the gene matches. This CDR3 is built from 16 residues. CDR3 residues: CASSLLIAGGRNEQFF. The CDR3, as DNA: TGTGCCAGCAGTTTATTAATAGCGGGAGGGCGCAATGAGCAGTTCTTC.

The sample holds a few counts of this clonotype. The chain couples TRBV20-1 to TRBJ2-7, with TRBD1 matching over 8 bases. V was clipped by 3 bases and J by 3 bases; unmatched bases: 7. This CDR3 spans 14 amino acids. The germline CDR1 and CDR2 sequences are DFQATT and SNEGSKA (reference sequence). In DNA form, the CDR3 reads TGCAGTGCTAGGGACCCAGGGGGCCTCTACGAGCAGTACTTC. Its protein is CSARDPGGLYEQYF.

The table lists this clonotype with many counts. The J gene is TRBJ2-1, the V gene TRBV2; D is undetermined. Trimming took 4 bases from V and 5 from J, leaving 9 bases between them. Germline lookup yields CDR1 SNHLY and CDR2 FYNNEI. There are 13 residues in the CDR3. In DNA form, the CDR3 reads TGTGCCAGCAGTGCGAGTAGTAACAATGAGCAGTTCTTC. It translates to CASSASSNNEQFF. Supplemented by reference TRBV2 and TRBJ2-1, the full variable domain reads EPEVTQTPSHQVTQMGQEVILRCVPISNHLYFYWYRQILGQKVEFLVSFYNNEISEKSEIFDDQFSVERPDGSNFTLKIRSTKLEDSAMYFCASSASSNNEQFFGPGTRLTVL.

This chain joins TRBV30 and TRBJ2-7, with no clear D. Germline V gene lookup returns CDR1 GTSNPN and CDR2 SVGIG (reference sequence). V gave up 2 bases and J gave up 4 bases, with 6 bases separating them. This CDR3 comprises 11 residues. In DNA, the CDR3 is TGTGCCTGGAGTACCGTATACGAGCAGTACTTC. The encoded protein is CAWSTVYEQYF.

This clonotype was counted a few times. The chain uses TRBV18 and TRBJ2-5; TRBD1 agrees at 12 bases. The trim removed 3 bases at V and 1 base at J, leaving 9 bases unmatched. The CDR3 is 18 amino acids. Germline loops: CDR1 KGHSH, CDR2 LQKENI. CDR3 nucleotide sequence: TGTGCCAGCTCACCTCCCGCGTGGGACAGGGGGCTCCAAGAGACCCAGTACTTC. Translating it yields CASSPPAWDRGLQETQYF.

The sample holds many counts of this clonotype. The chain links TRBV18 to TRBJ2-1; TRBD2 might be the D (6 bases). The CDR3 sequence is 17 residues long. The germline CDR1 and CDR2 sequences are KGHSH and LQKENI. The V end was cut by 0 bases, the J end by 9 bases, with 21 bases between. The CDR3 coding sequence is TGTGCCAGCTCACCACCTTTTGGGTCGGGGGTGCGTGGTGAGCAGTTCTTC. Translated: CASSPPFGSGVRGEQFF.

Only a few counts were recorded for this clonotype. The CDR3 reads CAIRPRGRLYEQYF. CDR3 in DNA: TGTGCCATCAGGCCCAGGGGACGCCTCTACGAGCAGTACTTC. V and J are TRBV10-3 and TRBJ2-7; maybe TRBD1 (6 bases). V was cut by 6 bases and J by 3 bases, with 15 bases left in between. Germline lookup yields CDR1 ENHRY and CDR2 SYGVKD. This CDR3 has 14 amino acids.

The chain has TRBV19 and TRBJ1-5, with D possibly matching TRBD1 (6 bases). Germline values: CDR1 LNHDA, CDR2 SQIVND (reference sequence). The CDR3 is 14 amino acids. The V end was cut by 4 bases, the J end by 7 bases, with 14 bases between. The CDR3, as DNA: TGTGCCAGTAGTACCATTGGGGGGGGCCAGCCCCAGCATTTT. Encoded protein: CASSTIGGGQPQHF.

This clonotype was found many times. This sequence joins TRBV5-1 and TRBJ2-5; 14 positions match TRBD2. J lost 4 bases, V lost 3 bases, and 5 bases had no gene match. Germline CDR1 SGHRS, CDR2 YFSETQ. The CDR3 has 16 residues. The CDR3 DNA follows: TGCGCCAGCAGCTCCGGACTAGCGGGAGGTTCAGAGACCCAGTACTTC. It encodes CASSSGLAGGSETQYF.

This clonotype was seen at least ten times. The rearrangement joins TRBV3-1 to TRBJ2-7, with TRBD2 identical over 12 bases. Per germline, CDR1 LGHDT and CDR2 YNNKEL (reference sequence). The V segment lost 1 base and the J segment 3 bases; nucleotides outside the gene matches: 1. CDR3 length equals 15 residues. This chain's CDR3 is CASSQGLAGVYEQYF. CDR3 in DNA: TGTGCCAGCAGCCAAGGACTAGCGGGAGTCTACGAGCAGTACTTC.

On this clonotype itself: At one boundary the junction diverges from the germline segment, which might be a read error. The gene calls are TRBV27 and TRBJ2-1; D gene uncertain. The CDR3 is made up of 16 amino acids. Per the germline V gene, CDR1 is MNHEY and CDR2 is SMNVEV (reference sequence). The CDR3 reads CASSLDGRTSYNEQFF. In DNA, the CDR3 is TGCGCCAGCAGTTTAGATGGTCGCACCTCCTACAATGAGCAGTTCTTC.

This clonotype showed up many times. The genes are TRBV2 and TRBJ2-5; D might be TRBD2 (6 bases). Germline-derived CDR1 and CDR2 are SNHLY and FYNNEI. The CDR3 has 13 residues. Trimming stripped 10 bases from V and 2 bases from J, with 14 bases between. CDR3 region: CATTRGIQETQYF. CDR3 nucleotides: TGTGCCACCACCCGGGGGATTCAAGAGACCCAGTACTTC.

There are many counts of this clonotype. The chain combines TRBV20-1 with TRBJ2-7; TRBD2 matches 9 bases. The V gene's germline CDR1 is DFQATT and CDR2 SNEGSKA (reference sequence). The trim removed 2 bases at V and 5 bases at J, leaving 16 bases unmatched. This CDR3 region has 17 residues. CDR3 nucleotides: TGCAGTGCTAGACTTCCTCAGGCGGGAGGGCCGTATGACGAGCAGTACTTC. This sequence encodes CSARLPQAGGPYDEQYF.

This clonotype was counted at least ten times. V usage is TRBV6-1 and J usage is TRBJ2-3, with a weak D call TRBD1 (6 bases). The ends were cut back, 5 bases at V and 8 bases at J, with 17 bases in the middle. CDR1 and CDR2 (germline): MNHNS, SASEGT. The CDR3 is 14 amino acids. In DNA, the CDR3 is TGTGCCAGCAGTTCCCCAGGGGCACCTGGTACGCAGTATTTT. Its protein is CASSSPGAPGTQYF.

The rearrangement joins TRBV2 to TRBJ2-3; D may be TRBD1 (6 bases). The CDR3 has 15 amino acids. Trimming shortened V by 10 bases and J by 4 bases, and 21 bases separated the two germline ends. Germline lookup yields CDR1 SNHLY and CDR2 FYNNEI. CDR3: CANTLGGEAPDTQYF. The CDR3 DNA sequence: TGTGCCAACACCCTAGGGGGAGAAGCCCCAGATACGCAGTATTTT.

There are a few counts of this clonotype. The chain carries TRBV6-1 and TRBJ2-3; the D gene is possibly TRBD1 (6 bases). There are 14 residues in the CDR3. CDR1 is MNHNS and CDR2 is SASEGT in the germline V gene. V lost 5 bases to trimming and J lost 2 bases, with 11 bases between them. CDR3 DNA: TGTGCCAGCAGTAGTGGACAGATCACAGATACGCAGTATTTT. Its protein is CASSSGQITDTQYF.

This clonotype was detected many times. The chain employs TRBV6-1 and TRBJ2-3, with 9 bases identical to TRBD1. Germline V gives CDR1 MNHNS, CDR2 SASEGT. This CDR3 is 13 amino acids long. The V and J ends lost 5 bases and 5 bases, in that order; junction bases with no gene match: 2. The CDR3 sequence is CASSRQGEDTQYF. The CDR3 nucleotides are TGTGCCAGCAGTAGACAGGGGGAAGATACGCAGTATTTT.

This clonotype was observed a handful of times. The V and J genes are TRBV5-1 and TRBJ1-6, with 7 positions matching TRBD1. The V segment lost 0 bases and the J segment 9 bases; nucleotides outside the gene matches: 9. Germline CDR1 reads SGHRS; CDR2 reads YFSETQ. CDR3 size: 16 residues. This chain's CDR3 is CASSLEVQGLGSPLHF. CDR3 nucleotides: TGCGCCAGCAGCTTGGAGGTACAGGGGCTTGGTTCACCCCTCCACTTT.

J is TRBJ1-2 and V is TRBV19, with D perhaps TRBD1 (5 bases). This CDR3 is 17 amino acids long. Germline V gene sequence: CDR1 LNHDA, CDR2 SQIVND (reference sequence). Trimming stripped 5 bases from V and 8 bases from J, with 27 bases between. CDR3 protein: CASSSARSAGTPGGYTF. The DNA for the CDR3 is TGTGCCAGTAGTTCGGCCAGAAGCGCCGGGACGCCCGGAGGCTACACCTTC.

This clonotype was seen ten or more times. This chain joins TRBV28 and TRBJ1-1; D gene ambiguous. In germline, CDR1 is MDHEN, CDR2 SYDVKM. This CDR3 has 12 amino acids. Between the trimmed V and J ends, which lost 6 bases and 5 bases, there was a span of 10 bases. The CDR3 sequence: CASSFPRTEAFF. The CDR3 DNA reads TGTGCCAGCAGCTTCCCCAGAACTGAAGCTTTCTTT. Looking up the rest from reference TRBV28 and TRBJ1-1 gives the full variable domain: DVKVTQSSRYLVKRTGEKVFLECVQDMDHENMFWYRQDPGLGLRLIYFSYDVKMKEKGDIPEGYSVSREKKERFSLILESASTNQTSMYLCASSFPRTEAFFGQGTRLTVV.